This T cell receptor (beta chain) was captured by sequencing in a study of cytomegalovirus exposure and HLA in healthy donors. The study's findings and limits: Most TCR sequences were uncommon, yet certain public TCRs appeared in many donors. It was reported that the classifier diagnosed cytomegalovirus status with high specificity and sensitivity in both the original and validation cohorts. In vitro checks showed that a few CMV-associated chains really do target CMV antigens. The study listed roughly 160 cytomegalovirus-associated TCR beta chains.

Only in-frame clones appear in the TCRdb table, and some are missing; sequencing was by immunoSEQ multiplex PCR. The data show around 60,000 clones, over 75% seen once. As regards this clone: The antigen remains undetermined.

The CDR3 consists of 12 residues. The V gene's germline CDR1 is SEHNR and CDR2 FQNEAQ (reference sequence). Between the trimmed V and J ends, which lost 7 bases and 6 bases, there was a span of 10 bases. The sample taken for sequencing was PBMCs. The source is a man younger than 35 in good health and CMV-seronegative. This chain links TRBV7-9 with TRBJ2-1, with D perhaps matching TRBD1 (6 bases). The CDR3 DNA reads TGTGCCAGCACCCCGGACAGCAATGAGCAGTTCTTC. Its protein product is CASTPDSNEQFF.